This TCR beta chain was recovered during a study of shared clonotypes between healthy human individuals. Study as a whole: Those who served as donors were a couple of women and a few men between the ages of 18 and 49.

V trimming: 0 bases; J trimming: 4 bases; junction bases outside the gene matches: 8. The CDR3 consists of 17 residues. CDR1 and CDR2 from the germline V gene are LGHNA and YNFKEQ. Deep was the level used in running the assay. Libraries were prepared by immunoSEQ multiplex PCR; TCRdb keeps only in-frame clonotypes and omits some of them. The repertoire holds roughly 1,000,000 clones, with more than 75% as singletons. The sample taken for sequencing was memory CD4+ T cells from PBMCs. Sample subset: CD45RA-negative fraction. The chain employs TRBV4-2 and TRBJ1-3; 8 bases match TRBD1. This clonotype was obtained from a man between 18 and 29 years old in good health. Some clones in this sample may be carry-over from other donors' samples. Written as DNA, the CDR3 is TGTGCCAGCAGCCAAGACGCAGGGGGCGGTTCGGGAAACACCATATATTTT. Residues: CASSQDAGGGSGNTIYF.